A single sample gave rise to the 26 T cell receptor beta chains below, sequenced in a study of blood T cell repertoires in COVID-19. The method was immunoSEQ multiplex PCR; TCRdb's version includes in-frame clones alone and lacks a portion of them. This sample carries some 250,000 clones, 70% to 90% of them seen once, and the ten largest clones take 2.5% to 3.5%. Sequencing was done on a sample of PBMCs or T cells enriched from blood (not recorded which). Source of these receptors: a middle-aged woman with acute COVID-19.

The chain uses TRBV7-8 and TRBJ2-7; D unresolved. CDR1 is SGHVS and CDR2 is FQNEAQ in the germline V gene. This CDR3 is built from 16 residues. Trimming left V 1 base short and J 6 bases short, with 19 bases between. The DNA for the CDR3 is TGTGCCAGCAGCTTAGAACAGTTGGCCAGGCAATCCGAGCAGTACTTC. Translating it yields CASSLEQLARQSEQYF.

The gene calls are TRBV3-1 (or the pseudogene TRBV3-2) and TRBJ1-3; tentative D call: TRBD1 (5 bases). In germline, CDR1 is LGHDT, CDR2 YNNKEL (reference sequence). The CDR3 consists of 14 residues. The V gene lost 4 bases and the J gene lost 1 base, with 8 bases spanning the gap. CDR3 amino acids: CASSRGTSGNTIYF. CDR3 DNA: TGTGCCAGCAGCCGAGGGACTTCTGGAAACACCATATATTTT.

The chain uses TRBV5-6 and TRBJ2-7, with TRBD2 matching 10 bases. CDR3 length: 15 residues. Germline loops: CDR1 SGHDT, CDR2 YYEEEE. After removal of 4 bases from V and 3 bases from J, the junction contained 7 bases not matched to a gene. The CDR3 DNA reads TGTGCCAGCAGCGTCGGACTAGCGGAGCGCTACGAGCAGTACTTC. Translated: CASSVGLAERYEQYF. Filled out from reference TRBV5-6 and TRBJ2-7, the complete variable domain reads DAGVTQSPTHLIKTRGQQVTLRCSPKSGHDTVSWYQQALGQGPQFIFQYYEEEERQRGNFPDRFSGHQFPNYSSELNVNALLLGDSALYLCASSVGLAERYEQYFGPGTRLTVT.

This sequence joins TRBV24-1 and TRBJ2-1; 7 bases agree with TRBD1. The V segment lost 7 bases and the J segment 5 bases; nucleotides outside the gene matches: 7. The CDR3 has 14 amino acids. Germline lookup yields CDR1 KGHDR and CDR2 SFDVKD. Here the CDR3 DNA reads TGTGCCACCAGCCATGGGCAGGGGGACAATGAGCAGTTCTTC. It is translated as CATSHGQGDNEQFF.

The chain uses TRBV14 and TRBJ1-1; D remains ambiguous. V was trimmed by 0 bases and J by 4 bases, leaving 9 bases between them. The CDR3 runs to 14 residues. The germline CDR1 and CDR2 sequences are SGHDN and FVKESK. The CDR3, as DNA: TGTGCCAGCAGCCAAGATTTTTTCCTCACTGAAGCTTTCTTT. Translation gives CASSQDFFLTEAFF.

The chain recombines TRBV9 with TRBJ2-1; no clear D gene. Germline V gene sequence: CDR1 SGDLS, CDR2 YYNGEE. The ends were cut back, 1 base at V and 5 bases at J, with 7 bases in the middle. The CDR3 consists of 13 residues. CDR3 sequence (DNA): TGTGCCAGCAGCGTAAATTCCGACAATGAGCAGTTCTTC. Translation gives CASSVNSDNEQFF.

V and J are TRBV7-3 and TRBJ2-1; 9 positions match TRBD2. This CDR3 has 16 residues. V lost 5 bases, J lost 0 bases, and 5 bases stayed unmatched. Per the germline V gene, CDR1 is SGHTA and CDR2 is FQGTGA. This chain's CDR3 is CASSRLAASSYNEQFF. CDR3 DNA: TGTGCCAGCAGCCGACTAGCGGCGAGCTCCTACAATGAGCAGTTCTTC.

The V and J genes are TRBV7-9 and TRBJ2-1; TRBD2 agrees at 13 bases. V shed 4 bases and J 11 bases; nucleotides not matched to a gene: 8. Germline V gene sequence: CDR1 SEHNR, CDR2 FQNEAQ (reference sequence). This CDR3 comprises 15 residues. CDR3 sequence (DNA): TGTGCCAGCAGCTCGATGACTAGCGGGAGGACGAAGCAGTTCTTC. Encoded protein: CASSSMTSGRTKQFF.

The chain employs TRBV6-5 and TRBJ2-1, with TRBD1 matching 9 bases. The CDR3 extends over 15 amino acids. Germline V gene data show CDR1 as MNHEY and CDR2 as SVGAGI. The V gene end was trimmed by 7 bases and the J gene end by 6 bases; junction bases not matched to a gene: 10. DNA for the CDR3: TGTGCCAGCAATCTCCGACAGGGGGGCGTCAATGAGCAGTTCTTC. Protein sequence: CASNLRQGGVNEQFF.

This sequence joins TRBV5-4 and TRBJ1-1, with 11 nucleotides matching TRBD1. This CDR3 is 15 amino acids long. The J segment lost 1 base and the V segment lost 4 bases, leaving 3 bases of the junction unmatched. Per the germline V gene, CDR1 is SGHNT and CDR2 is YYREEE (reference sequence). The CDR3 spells CASSPGQGGNTEAFF. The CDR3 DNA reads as TGTGCCAGCAGCCCGGGACAGGGGGGGAACACTGAAGCTTTCTTT. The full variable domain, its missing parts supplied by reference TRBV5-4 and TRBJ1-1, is ETGVTQSPTHLIKTRGQQVTLRCSSQSGHNTVSWYQQALGQGPQFIFQYYREEENGRGNFPPRFSGLQFPNYSSELNVNALELDDSALYLCASSPGQGGNTEAFFGQGTRLTVV.

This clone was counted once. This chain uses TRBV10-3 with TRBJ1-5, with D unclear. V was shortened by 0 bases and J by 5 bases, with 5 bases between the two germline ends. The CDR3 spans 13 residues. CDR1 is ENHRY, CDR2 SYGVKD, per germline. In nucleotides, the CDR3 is TGTGCCATCAGTGAGTCGGAGGATCAGCCCCAGCATTTT. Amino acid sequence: CAISESEDQPQHF.

The CDR3 nucleotides are TGTGCCAGCAGCCTAGGATCGGAGAACTATGGCTACACCTTC. Its translation is CASSLGSENYGYTF. V is TRBV3-1 (or the pseudogene TRBV3-2) and J is TRBJ1-2; no clear D. In germline, CDR1 is LGHDT, CDR2 YNNKEL (reference sequence). The CDR3 runs 14 residues. The V and J ends lost 4 bases and 2 bases respectively, with 11 bases between them.

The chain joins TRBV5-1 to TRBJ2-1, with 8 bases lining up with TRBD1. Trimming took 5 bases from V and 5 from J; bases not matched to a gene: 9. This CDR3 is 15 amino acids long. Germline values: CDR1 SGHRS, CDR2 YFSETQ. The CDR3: CASRSSLQGDNEQFF. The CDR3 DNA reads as TGCGCCAGCAGAAGCAGTTTACAGGGGGACAATGAGCAGTTCTTC. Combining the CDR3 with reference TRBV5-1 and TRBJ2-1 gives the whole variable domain KAGVTQTPRYLIKTRGQQVTLSCSPISGHRSVSWYQQTPGQGLQFLFEYFSETQRNKGNFPGRFSGRQFSNSRSEMNVSTLELGDSALYLCASRSSLQGDNEQFFGPGTRLTVL.

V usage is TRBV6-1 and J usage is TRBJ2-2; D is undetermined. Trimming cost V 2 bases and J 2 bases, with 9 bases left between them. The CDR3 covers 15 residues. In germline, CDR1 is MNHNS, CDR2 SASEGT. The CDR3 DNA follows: TGTGCCAGCAGTGAATGGGCAGGAAACACCGGGGAGCTGTTTTTT. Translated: CASSEWAGNTGELFF.

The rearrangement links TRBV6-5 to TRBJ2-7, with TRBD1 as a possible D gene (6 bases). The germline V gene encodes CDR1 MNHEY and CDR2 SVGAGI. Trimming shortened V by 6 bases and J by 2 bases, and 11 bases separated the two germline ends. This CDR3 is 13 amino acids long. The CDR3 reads CASSEGEAYEQYF. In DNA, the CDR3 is TGTGCCAGCAGCGAGGGGGAAGCCTACGAGCAGTACTTC.

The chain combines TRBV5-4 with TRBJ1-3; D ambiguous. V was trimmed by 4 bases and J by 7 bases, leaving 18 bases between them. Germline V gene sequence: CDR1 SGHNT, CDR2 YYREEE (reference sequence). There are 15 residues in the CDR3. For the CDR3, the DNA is TGTGCCAGCAGCCCCAACCGAACTGAGTGGAACACCATATATTTT. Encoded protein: CASSPNRTEWNTIYF. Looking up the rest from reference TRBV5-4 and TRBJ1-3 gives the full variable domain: ETGVTQSPTHLIKTRGQQVTLRCSSQSGHNTVSWYQQALGQGPQFIFQYYREEENGRGNFPPRFSGLQFPNYSSELNVNALELDDSALYLCASSPNRTEWNTIYFGEGSWLTVV.

CDR3 DNA sequence: TGCAGCGTTGGAGGAGTGAACACTGAAGCTTTCTTT. Translation gives CSVGGVNTEAFF. This chain uses TRBV29-1 with TRBJ1-1; D unclear. CDR3 length: 12 residues. Trimming stripped 4 bases from V and 0 bases from J, with 6 bases between. CDR1 SQVTM and CDR2 ANQGSEA come from the germline V gene.

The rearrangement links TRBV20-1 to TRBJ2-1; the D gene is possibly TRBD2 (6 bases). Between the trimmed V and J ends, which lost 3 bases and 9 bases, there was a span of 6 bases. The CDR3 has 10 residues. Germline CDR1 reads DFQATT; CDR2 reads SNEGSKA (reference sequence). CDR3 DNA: TGCAGTGCTAGGGGGGGTGAGCAGTTCTTC. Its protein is CSARGGEQFF.

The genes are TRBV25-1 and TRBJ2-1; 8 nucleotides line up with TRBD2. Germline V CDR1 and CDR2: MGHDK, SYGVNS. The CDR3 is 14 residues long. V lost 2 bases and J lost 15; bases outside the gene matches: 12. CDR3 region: CASSEDRSGSCSFF. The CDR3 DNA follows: TGTGCCAGCAGTGAAGACCGAAGCGGGAGCTGTTCGTTCTTC.

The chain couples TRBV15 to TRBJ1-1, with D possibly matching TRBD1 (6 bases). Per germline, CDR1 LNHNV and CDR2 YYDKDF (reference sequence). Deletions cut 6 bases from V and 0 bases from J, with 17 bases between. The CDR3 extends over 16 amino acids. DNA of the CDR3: TGTGCCACCAGTTCACAGGGAATGGGATTGAACACTGAAGCTTTCTTT. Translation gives CATSSQGMGLNTEAFF. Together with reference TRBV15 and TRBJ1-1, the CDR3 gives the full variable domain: DAMVIQNPRYQVTQFGKPVTLSCSQTLNHNVMYWYQQKSSQAPKLLFHYYDKDFNNEADTPDNFQSRRPNTSFCFLDIRSPGLGDTAMYLCATSSQGMGLNTEAFFGQGTRLTVV.

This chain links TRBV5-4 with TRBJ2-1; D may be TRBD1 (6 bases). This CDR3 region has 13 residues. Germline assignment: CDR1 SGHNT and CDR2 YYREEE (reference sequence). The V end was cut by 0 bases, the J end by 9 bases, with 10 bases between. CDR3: CASSLAQGPEQFF. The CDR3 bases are TGTGCCAGCAGCTTGGCGCAGGGGCCTGAGCAGTTCTTC. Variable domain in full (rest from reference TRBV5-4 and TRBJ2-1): ETGVTQSPTHLIKTRGQQVTLRCSSQSGHNTVSWYQQALGQGPQFIFQYYREEENGRGNFPPRFSGLQFPNYSSELNVNALELDDSALYLCASSLAQGPEQFFGPGTRLTVL.

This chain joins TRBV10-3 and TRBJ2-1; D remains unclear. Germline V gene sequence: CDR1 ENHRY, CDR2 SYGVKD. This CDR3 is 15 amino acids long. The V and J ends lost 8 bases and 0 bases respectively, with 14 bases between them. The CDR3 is CAIQLDVSSYNEQFF. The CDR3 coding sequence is TGTGCCATCCAGCTAGACGTCAGCTCCTACAATGAGCAGTTCTTC.

The CDR3 spells CASSLAPQGGYGYTF. In DNA form, the CDR3 reads TGCGCCAGCAGCTTGGCCCCGCAGGGGGGCTATGGCTACACCTTC. V is TRBV5-1 and J is TRBJ1-2; 7 bases fit TRBD1. The CDR3 is 15 amino acids. V gave up 0 bases and J gave up 4 bases; unmatched junction bases: 6. CDR1 and CDR2 (germline): SGHRS, YFSETQ.

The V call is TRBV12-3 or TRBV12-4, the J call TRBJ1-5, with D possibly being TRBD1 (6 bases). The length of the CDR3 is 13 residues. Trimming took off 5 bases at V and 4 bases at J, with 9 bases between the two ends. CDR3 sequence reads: CASSPQGNQPQHF. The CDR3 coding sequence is TGTGCCAGCAGTCCCCAGGGGAATCAGCCCCAGCATTTT.

The CDR3 DNA reads TGTGCCAGCAGCTTACTAGCGGGATCCTACAATGAGCAGTTCTTC. This encodes CASSLLAGSYNEQFF. This rearrangement joins TRBV7-9 to TRBJ2-1; TRBD2 agrees at 9 bases. V shed 2 bases, J shed 1 base, and the junction held 0 bases outside the gene matches. From germline, CDR1 is SEHNR and CDR2 FQNEAQ (reference sequence). CDR3 size: 15 residues.

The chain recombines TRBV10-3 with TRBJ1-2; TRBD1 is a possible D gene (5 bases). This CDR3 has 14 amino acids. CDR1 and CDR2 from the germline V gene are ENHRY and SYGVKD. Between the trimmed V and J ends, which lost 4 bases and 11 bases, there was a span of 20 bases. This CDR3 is CAISGTTGDMRYTF. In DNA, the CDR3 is TGTGCCATCAGTGGGACAACTGGGGATATGAGATACACCTTC.